A single sample is the source of the 30 T cell receptor beta chains below, sequenced in a study of blood T cell repertoires in COVID-19. The data were produced by immunoSEQ multiplex PCR, yet TCRdb's version contains in-frame clones alone and is incomplete. The profile shows approximately 430,000 clones, 86% of them singletons. Sequences were obtained from peripheral blood. The receptors here all came from a woman aged 30 to 39 with active or convalescent COVID-19.

The V call is TRBV19, the J call TRBJ2-7; 11 bases agree with TRBD2. V was pared by 6 bases and J by 6 bases, with 10 bases of the junction left unmatched. Germline assignment: CDR1 LNHDA and CDR2 SQIVND (reference sequence). This CDR3 has 15 residues. For the CDR3, the DNA is TGTGCCAGTAGAGGGACTAGCGGATCTTATTCCGAGCAGTACTTC. As protein: CASRGTSGSYSEQYF.

This rearrangement joins TRBV2 to TRBJ1-3, with unresolved D. Germline V gene data show CDR1 as SNHLY and CDR2 as FYNNEI. V was clipped by 6 bases and J by 2 bases, with 17 bases between them. The length of the CDR3 is 16 residues. As DNA, the CDR3 is TGTGCCAGCAGCGCGCGAAGCGGGATCGCTGGAAACACCATATATTTT. Protein product: CASSARSGIAGNTIYF. Using reference TRBV2 and TRBJ1-3 for the parts outside the CDR3, the full variable domain is EPEVTQTPSHQVTQMGQEVILRCVPISNHLYFYWYRQILGQKVEFLVSFYNNEISEKSEIFDDQFSVERPDGSNFTLKIRSTKLEDSAMYFCASSARSGIAGNTIYFGEGSWLTVV.

The chain couples TRBV19 to TRBJ1-1; D is unresolved. V dropped 7 bases and J dropped 0 bases, with 24 bases sitting between them. Germline lookup yields CDR1 LNHDA and CDR2 SQIVND (reference sequence). This CDR3 has 18 amino acids. The CDR3, as DNA: TGTGCCAGTACTCTCTCAAGGAGGGCCGGATCAATGAACACTGAAGCTTTCTTT. It specifies CASTLSRRAGSMNTEAFF.

This clone was seen once. V is TRBV19 and J is TRBJ2-3; a possible D gene is TRBD2 (6 bases). Germline CDR1 is LNHDA and CDR2 is SQIVND (reference sequence). The CDR3 is made up of 14 amino acids. The V gene lost 5 bases and the J gene lost 10 bases, with 19 bases spanning the gap. This CDR3 reads CASSPGSAGYAQYF. CDR3 coding DNA: TGTGCCAGTAGTCCCGGGAGTGCCGGTTATGCGCAGTATTTT.

The chain carries TRBV5-1 and TRBJ2-5; TRBD1 agrees at 7 bases. The CDR3 runs 14 residues. Germline-derived CDR1 and CDR2 are SGHRS and YFSETQ. V trimming: 4 bases; J trimming: 5 bases; junction bases outside the gene matches: 8. CDR3 nucleotide sequence: TGCGCCAGCAGCCCGGAACAGGGGTTGGAGACCCAGTACTTC. Translation gives CASSPEQGLETQYF.

The V and J genes are TRBV21-1 and TRBJ2-6; the table's D call TRBD1 went unverified against the DNA. TRBV21-1 counts as a pseudogene. The length of the CDR3 is 16 residues. As DNA, the CDR3 is TGTGCCAGCAGCAAAAATCAGGGTTTTGGGGCCAACGTCCTGACTTTC. Translation gives CASSKNQGFGANVLTF.

The chain uses TRBV29-1 and TRBJ1-3; 10 nucleotides line up with TRBD1. V gave up 5 bases and J gave up 7 bases; unmatched junction bases: 5. The CDR3 has 13 amino acids. Germline CDR1 reads SQVTM; CDR2 reads ANQGSEA. CDR3 region: CSVRTGGTNTIYF. CDR3 DNA: TGCAGCGTTCGGACAGGGGGGACCAACACCATATATTTT.

The V call is TRBV24-1, the J call TRBJ1-2; D is unclear. This CDR3 comprises 11 residues. Per the germline V gene, CDR1 is KGHDR and CDR2 is SFDVKD. The ends were cut back, 11 bases at V and 8 bases at J, with 14 bases in the middle. CDR3 in DNA: TGTGCCATGCCCCCCGGGTTGGGCTACACCTTC. Protein: CAMPPGLGYTF.

The V call is TRBV6-5, the J call TRBJ1-5; 7 bases agree with TRBD1. Germline V gives CDR1 MNHEY, CDR2 SVGAGI. J was trimmed by 7 bases and V by 6 bases; bases with no gene match: 9. The CDR3 has 14 amino acids. The DNA of the CDR3 is TGTGCCAGCAGAGAGCAGGGGGGAGGACAGCCCCAGCATTTT. Translation: CASREQGGGQPQHF.

This clone has only one observation. The chain is built from TRBV6-5 and TRBJ1-2; 11 bases line up with TRBD1. Losses at the gene ends were 10 bases for V and 8 bases for J; bases not matched to a gene: 12. The V gene's germline CDR1 is MNHEY and CDR2 SVGAGI. CDR3 length: 14 residues. CDR3 residues: CATRTGQGAGGYTF. The DNA of the CDR3 is TGTGCCACCAGAACCGGACAGGGGGCGGGAGGCTACACCTTC.

This clone showed up just once. The chain couples TRBV3-1 (or the pseudogene TRBV3-2) to TRBJ2-3; D possibly corresponds to TRBD2 (6 bases). The V gene lost 5 bases and the J gene lost 3 bases, with 18 bases spanning the gap. CDR3 length: 16 residues. CDR1 is LGHDT, CDR2 YNNKEL, per germline (reference sequence). CDR3 nucleotide sequence: TGTGCCAGCAGCGACCCTGGGGGGAAAAGTACAGATACGCAGTATTTT. Its translation is CASSDPGGKSTDTQYF.

V is TRBV30 and J is TRBJ2-1; 8 bases align to TRBD1. CDR1 and CDR2 from the germline V gene are GTSNPN and SVGIG (reference sequence). Trimming removed 2 bases from V and 6 bases from J; junction bases left unmatched: 9. CDR3 length: 15 amino acids. CDR3 residues: CAWSLVDRGPNEQFF. CDR3 sequence (DNA): TGTGCCTGGAGTCTCGTAGACAGGGGACCCAATGAGCAGTTCTTC.

The chain carries TRBV3-1 (or the pseudogene TRBV3-2) and TRBJ2-3; 9 bases line up with TRBD2. CDR1 and CDR2 from the germline V gene are LGHDT and YNNKEL (reference sequence). The CDR3 spans 14 residues. Germline trimming cut 4 bases from V and 4 bases from J; bases unmatched to any gene: 3. The CDR3, as DNA: TGTGCCAGCAGCCTTGGACTAGCGCCAGATACGCAGTATTTT. This gives the protein CASSLGLAPDTQYF.

The rearrangement joins TRBV5-6 to TRBJ1-1, with 7 bases lining up with TRBD1. Germline CDR1 SGHDT, CDR2 YYEEEE. Trimming took 3 bases from V and 6 from J; bases not matched to a gene: 11. CDR3 length equals 15 residues. The CDR3 loop reads CASSSLQGSFPEAFF. The CDR3, as DNA: TGTGCCAGCAGCTCCCTACAGGGGAGCTTTCCTGAAGCTTTCTTT.

The V call is TRBV6-1, the J call TRBJ1-5; D uncertain. Germline CDR1 MNHNS, CDR2 SASEGT. Trimming left V 1 base short and J 7 bases short, with 11 bases between. This CDR3 is built from 14 residues. CDR3 in DNA: TGTGCCAGCAGTGAAGGCCAGGAAAGCCAGCCCCAGCATTTT. Amino acid sequence: CASSEGQESQPQHF.

V gene TRBV5-5 combines with J gene TRBJ1-1; possible D gene TRBD1, 5 bases. The CDR3 spans 15 residues. Trimming removed 1 base at V and 3 bases at J, with 13 bases between. CDR1 and CDR2 (germline): SGHKS, YYEKEE (reference sequence). CDR3 in amino acids: CASSLRRLGDTEAFF. Written as DNA, the CDR3 is TGTGCCAGCAGCTTGCGCCGCCTAGGGGACACTGAAGCTTTCTTT.

The J gene is TRBJ1-6, the V gene TRBV2, with D perhaps matching TRBD1 (6 bases). CDR1 and CDR2 (germline): SNHLY, FYNNEI. The V end was cut by 3 bases, the J end by 2 bases, with 20 bases between. This CDR3 spans 19 amino acids. CDR3 DNA: TGTGCCAGCAGTGAGTGGGGGTACAGGGAAATCACCTATAATTCACCCCTCCACTTT. It translates to CASSEWGYREITYNSPLHF.

This sequence joins TRBV7-6 and TRBJ2-3, with TRBD2 matching 9 bases. Germline lookup yields CDR1 SGHVS and CDR2 FNYEAQ. Trimming took 1 base from V and 4 from J; bases not matched to a gene: 3. The CDR3 loop spans 15 amino acids. The CDR3 loop is CASSLGSGGSDTQYF. The CDR3 DNA is TGTGCCAGCAGCTTAGGTAGCGGGGGATCAGATACGCAGTATTTT.

The V and J genes are TRBV13 and TRBJ1-1, with 7 bases lining up with TRBD1. Germline V gene lookup returns CDR1 PRHDT and CDR2 FYEKMQ (reference sequence). The CDR3 sequence is 15 residues long. Trimming at V came to 4 bases and at J to 0 bases, leaving 5 bases not matched to a gene. DNA of the CDR3: TGTGCCAGCAGCTCTCGGGACAGCATGAACACTGAAGCTTTCTTT. Its translation is CASSSRDSMNTEAFF. The whole variable domain, remainder taken from reference TRBV13 and TRBJ1-1, is AAGVIQSPRHLIKEKRETATLKCYPIPRHDTVYWYQQGPGQDPQFLISFYEKMQSDKGSIPDRFSAQQFSDYHSELNMSSLELGDSALYFCASSSRDSMNTEAFFGQGTRLTVV.

The gene calls are TRBV5-1 and TRBJ1-6, with 9 bases that match TRBD1. Losses at the gene ends were 4 bases for V and 5 bases for J; bases not matched to a gene: 10. This CDR3 contains 17 residues. Germline V CDR1 and CDR2: SGHRS, YFSETQ. The DNA for the CDR3 is TGCGCCAGCAGCGTATACCCGGGACAGGGAAATAATTCACCCCTCCACTTT. Translation: CASSVYPGQGNNSPLHF. The whole variable domain, remainder taken from reference TRBV5-1 and TRBJ1-6, is KAGVTQTPRYLIKTRGQQVTLSCSPISGHRSVSWYQQTPGQGLQFLFEYFSETQRNKGNFPGRFSGRQFSNSRSEMNVSTLELGDSALYLCASSVYPGQGNNSPLHFGNGTRLTVT.

The chain is built from TRBV4-1 and TRBJ1-2, with D perhaps matching TRBD1 (6 bases). CDR1 is MGHRA, CDR2 YSYEKL, per germline. The ends were cut back, 3 bases at V and 5 bases at J, with 22 bases in the middle. The CDR3 contains 17 residues. CDR3 nucleotides: TGCGCCAGCAGCCAGGATCCAGGGACAAAGAGGCCTTATGGCTACACCTTC. This translates into CASSQDPGTKRPYGYTF.

The rearrangement joins TRBV9 to TRBJ1-2; 11 bases align to TRBD1. Germline V gene sequence: CDR1 SGDLS, CDR2 YYNGEE. CDR3 length: 19 amino acids. Trimming removed 3 bases from V and 2 bases from J; junction bases left unmatched: 15. CDR3 region: CASSDPGTGGIPGNYGYTF. CDR3 in DNA: TGTGCCAGCAGCGATCCCGGGACAGGGGGAATTCCCGGGAACTATGGCTACACCTTC. Supplemented by reference TRBV9 and TRBJ1-2, the full variable domain reads DSGVTQTPKHLITATGQRVTLRCSPRSGDLSVYWYQQSLDQGLQFLIQYYNGEERAKGNILERFSAQQFPDLHSELNLSSLELGDSALYFCASSDPGTGGIPGNYGYTFGSGTRLTVV.

In its sample, this clone was seen once. The rearrangement joins TRBV7-9 to TRBJ2-1; D call uncertain. This CDR3 spans 14 amino acids. Germline CDR1 is SEHNR and CDR2 is FQNEAQ (reference sequence). Trimming left V 2 bases short and J 10 bases short, with 15 bases between. CDR3 sequence: CASSLPLPVWEQFF. The CDR3 bases are TGTGCCAGCAGCTTACCCTTACCGGTGTGGGAGCAGTTCTTC.

This clone was detected a few times. The gene calls are TRBV18 and TRBJ1-6; the match to TRBD1 covers 8 bases. Per the germline V gene, CDR1 is KGHSH and CDR2 is LQKENI. The V segment lost 4 bases and the J segment 3 bases; nucleotides outside the gene matches: 11. The CDR3 length is 18 residues. Written as DNA, the CDR3 is TGTGCCAGCTCACGCCAACTCTCTGGACAGGGCTATAATTCACCCCTCCACTTT. Protein sequence: CASSRQLSGQGYNSPLHF.

The genes are TRBV9 and TRBJ1-3, with TRBD1 as a possible D gene (5 bases). V was trimmed by 4 bases and J by 0 bases, leaving 11 bases between them. This CDR3 has 15 amino acids. Germline values: CDR1 SGDLS, CDR2 YYNGEE. CDR3: CASSPGDSSGNTIYF. CDR3 bases: TGTGCCAGCAGCCCCGGCGACAGCTCTGGAAACACCATATATTTT.

This clone was detected ten times or more. This sample also contains other DNA sequences that code for the same CDR3. The CDR3 region is CASSLGGVSTDTQYF. In DNA form, the CDR3 reads TGTGCCAGCAGCTTAGGGGGGGTTAGCACAGATACGCAGTATTTT. V usage is TRBV5-4 and J usage is TRBJ2-3; perhaps TRBD2 as D (7 bases). CDR3 length equals 15 residues. V lost 2 bases to trimming and J lost 0 bases, with 10 bases between them. CDR1 and CDR2 (germline): SGHNT, YYREEE (reference sequence).

The chain carries TRBV27 and TRBJ2-1; 8 bases are shared with TRBD2. This CDR3 region has 16 residues. Germline assignment: CDR1 MNHEY and CDR2 SMNVEV (reference sequence). V gave up 5 bases and J gave up 7 bases; unmatched junction bases: 13. The CDR3 protein is CASSPRGAGVPNEQFF. The CDR3 DNA reads as TGTGCCAGCAGTCCCCGGGGAGCGGGAGTACCTAATGAGCAGTTCTTC.

The chain couples TRBV28 to TRBJ1-5; D not resolved. This CDR3 has 12 amino acids. The V end lost 3 bases, the J end lost 6 bases, and 6 bases lay between the germline ends. Per germline, CDR1 MDHEN and CDR2 SYDVKM. The CDR3 DNA reads as TGTGCCAGCAGTTTGAGTGGTCAGCCCCAGCATTTT. It codes for CASSLSGQPQHF.

The V call is TRBV19, the J call TRBJ2-5; TRBD1 matches 7 bases. The CDR3 totals 15 residues. Losses at the gene ends were 4 bases for V and 6 bases for J; bases not matched to a gene: 11. Germline lookup yields CDR1 LNHDA and CDR2 SQIVND (reference sequence). The CDR3 sequence: CASSKESGGRKTQYF. The CDR3, as DNA: TGTGCCAGTAGTAAAGAATCAGGGGGTCGGAAGACCCAGTACTTC.

J is TRBJ1-1 and V is TRBV6-4; 10 nucleotides agree with TRBD1. The length of the CDR3 is 15 residues. Germline-derived CDR1 and CDR2 are MRHNA and SNTAGT. V was pared by 6 bases and J by 3 bases, with 7 bases of the junction left unmatched. DNA of the CDR3: TGTGCCAGCAGACCCGGGACAGGGGTGTACACTGAAGCTTTCTTT. Its translation: CASRPGTGVYTEAFF.